A single count supports the clone carrying this T cell receptor beta chain. Here immunoSEQ multiplex PCR was the method, and the copy in TCRdb shows in-frame clones only, minus some. The sample consists of about 210,000 clones, roughly four fifths of them appearing once. Per germline, CDR1 LNHDA and CDR2 SQIVND (reference sequence). This CDR3 is 15 amino acids long. V lost 1 base and J lost 4, with 11 bases in between. The sample comes from a study of blood T cell repertoires in COVID-19. Sequenced material: peripheral blood. The TCR sequence derives from a woman aged 40 to 50 with acute or convalescent COVID-19. The chain uses TRBV19 and TRBJ1-5; perhaps TRBD1 as D (5 bases). The CDR3 nucleotides read TGTGCCAGTAGTATAGTAAGGCAGGGAAATCAGCCCCAGCATTTT. Its translation: CASSIVRQGNQPQHF.